This T cell receptor beta chain was obtained from a study of T cell changes during pregnancy in multiple sclerosis. Some clones are missing from TCRdb's copy, which holds only in-frame ones; the method was immunoSEQ multiplex PCR. The sample includes approximately 40,000 clones, 85% to 90% of them seen just once. Germline CDR1 reads MGHRA; CDR2 reads YSYEKL. The CDR3 extends over 17 amino acids. The V and J ends lost 1 base and 1 base, in that order; junction bases with no gene match: 7. The rearrangement uses TRBV4-1 and TRBJ2-3; 8 bases are shared with TRBD1. Sample: CD4+ T cells from peripheral blood mononuclear cells, taken in the first trimester of pregnancy. The TCR originated in a female donor with multiple sclerosis, enrolled in a pregnancy study. The CDR3 DNA reads TGCGCCAGCAGCCAAGGGCGACAGGGGCTACGCACAGATACGCAGTATTTT. Protein: CASSQGRQGLRTDTQYF.